Listed below are T cell receptor beta chains from one sample, sequenced in a study of blood T cell repertoires in COVID-19. Measured with immunoSEQ multiplex PCR; TCRdb has only the in-frame clones, and not every one. The sample includes roughly 240,000 clones, 87% of them seen just once. The sample taken for sequencing was PBMCs or T cells enriched from blood (not recorded which). These receptors were taken from a woman aged 25 to 39 with acute COVID-19. Both conserved end residues are part of each CDR3. A D gene is named only where the DNA matches it firmly. Some rows have no size entry. The others give once, few or many, or a class for an expanded clone.

>NA|NA|TRBJ2-3|TRBV5-1
TGCGCCAGCAGCTCCCGGGCGACAGGGAGGACAGATACGCAGTATTTT
CASSSRATGRTDTQYF
>NA|NA|TRBJ1-1|TRBV6-5
TGTGCCAGCAGTTACAGCGAGAACACTGAAGCTTTCTTT
CASSYSENTEAFF
>NA|few|TRBJ1-2|TRBV2
TGTGCCAGCAGTGCAGCGCAGGGGCTAGAGGGCTACACCTTC
CASSAAQGLEGYTF
>NA|NA|TRBJ1-1|TRBV13
TGTGCCAGCAGCGCCCGTCTAGGAGCTTTCTTT
CASSARLGAFF
>NA|few|TRBJ1-2|TRBV19
TGTGCCAGTACCACCTGGTCAGACTATGGCTACACCTTC
CASTTWSDYGYTF
>TRBD2|few|TRBJ2-7|TRBV18
TGTGCCAGCTCACCCCGGGCTAGCGGGGGACCATACGAGCAGTACTTC
CASSPRASGGPYEQYF
>NA|once|TRBJ2-7|TRBV12-3/TRBV12-4
TGTGCCAGCAGTTTAGGGGGGGAAAAGGAGCAGTACTTC
CASSLGGEKEQYF
>NA|NA|TRBJ1-4|TRBV6-6
TGTGCCAGCAGCTACCGACTGAGCGGTGAAAAACTGTTTTTT
CASSYRLSGEKLFF
>TRBD2|few|TRBJ2-5|TRBV30
TGTGCCTGGAGTGTAGGACTAGCGGGACAAGAGACCCAGTACTTC
CAWSVGLAGQETQYF
>NA|once|TRBJ1-3|TRBV18
TGTGCCAGCTCACCAGGTCCGGCCGGGATGGGGGCGTACACCATATATTTT
CASSPGPAGMGAYTIYF
>NA|NA|TRBJ1-1|TRBV20-1
TGCAGTGCAAGGAGGGGCGCTGAAGCTTTCTTT
CSARRGAEAFF
>NA|NA|TRBJ2-7|TRBV12-5
TGTGCTAGTGGTTTGCCGAGGACAGCCACATACGAGCAGTACTTC
CASGLPRTATYEQYF
>TRBD1|NA|TRBJ1-1|TRBV7-9
TGTGCCAGCAGCCCCCGACAGGGGGTGAACACTGAAGCTTTCTTT
CASSPRQGVNTEAFF
>TRBD1|NA|TRBJ2-1|TRBV18
TGTGCCAGCTCACCATCAACAGGGGGCGACAAAGTATACAATGAGCAGTTCTTC
CASSPSTGGDKVYNEQFF
>NA|NA|TRBJ1-2|TRBV18
TGTGCCAGCTCACCCCAGGCACTTCTGGCAGGGTCGAAGAAACCACCTATCGTCTATGGCTACACCTTC
CASSPQALLAGSKKPPIVYGYTF
>NA|NA|TRBJ1-6|TRBV24-1
TGTGCCACCAGATGGACAGCGTCACCCCTCCACTTT
CATRWTASPLHF
>NA|NA|TRBJ1-2|TRBV7-9
TGTGCCAGCAGCTTCAACAGGGTTGGAGGCTACACCTTC
CASSFNRVGGYTF
>NA|NA|TRBJ1-1|TRBV4-3
TGCGCCAGCAGCCAAGACGCGGGAAACACTGAAGCTTTCTTT
CASSQDAGNTEAFF
>NA|NA|TRBJ1-2|TRBV4-3
TGCGCCAGCAGCCAAGATCGGGGGGGCTATGGCTACACCTTC
CASSQDRGGYGYTF
>TRBD1|NA|TRBJ1-6|TRBV5-5
TGTGCCAGCAGCTTAGGACAGGGGGTAGGGTATAATTCACCCCTCCACTTT
CASSLGQGVGYNSPLHF
>NA|few|TRBJ1-4|TRBV5-1
TGCGCCAGCAGCTTGGGCAGGGCAAAAGATGAAAAACTGTTTTTT
CASSLGRAKDEKLFF
>NA|NA|TRBJ1-2|TRBV4-1
TGCGCCAGCAGCCTAACCCCGGACAGACCGTTTAACTATGGCTACACCTTC
CASSLTPDRPFNYGYTF
>NA|few|TRBJ2-2|TRBV7-9
TGTGCCAGCAGCTTCCCCGGCGGAGGGGTCGAAGGGGAGCTGTTTTTT
CASSFPGGGVEGELFF
>TRBD2|NA|TRBJ2-1|TRBV15
TGTGCCACCAGCAGAGACGGCGGGGGGGCGCAGGAGCAGTTCTTC
CATSRDGGGAQEQFF
>TRBD1|NA|TRBJ1-6|TRBV6-2/TRBV6-3
TGTGCCAGCAGTTCAGATACTCGGACAGGGCGATCATCACCCCTCCACTTT
CASSSDTRTGRSSPLHF
>TRBD1|few|TRBJ2-7|TRBV27
TGTGCCAGGACCCGGGACAGGGGTACCGAGCAGTACTTC
CARTRDRGTEQYF
>TRBD2|once|TRBJ2-5|TRBV4-1
TGCGCCAGCAGCCAAGGCCGGAGACTAGCGGGGGCCCAAGAGACCCAGTACTTC
CASSQGRRLAGAQETQYF
>NA|once|TRBJ2-7|TRBV30
TGTGCCTGGGATCCCACTAGTGGCGAGCAGTACTTC
CAWDPTSGEQYF
>NA|NA|TRBJ2-7|TRBV13
TGTGCCAGCAGCGGGGAAACAGGGAAGGAAGGGCTCTACGAGCAGTACTTC
CASSGETGKEGLYEQYF
>NA|NA|TRBJ1-1|TRBV5-1
TGCGCCAGCAGCTTGGGGGCCAGGGATCGGACTGAAGCTTTCTTT
CASSLGARDRTEAFF
>NA|NA|TRBJ2-3|TRBV18
TGTGCCAGCTCACCTCCAGGGGTGGGCACAGATACGCAGTATTTT
CASSPPGVGTDTQYF
>NA|NA|TRBJ1-6|TRBV5-4
TGTGCCAGCAGCTTGGGCCAAGGACTGAGTAGAGATTCACCCCTCCACTTT
CASSLGQGLSRDSPLHF
>NA|once|TRBJ1-2|TRBV7-2
TGTGCCAGCAGCTTGGCACAGGGAGGCTACACCTTC
CASSLAQGGYTF
>NA|NA|TRBJ1-5|TRBV6-5
TGTGCCAGCAGTAAACGACACCTTGTTAATCAGCCCCAGCATTTT
CASSKRHLVNQPQHF
>NA|NA|TRBJ1-1|TRBV7-2
TGTGCCAGCAGCTTAACGAGCGAGAACACTGAAGCTTTCTTT
CASSLTSENTEAFF
>NA|NA|TRBJ1-5|TRBV5-1
TGCGCCAGCAGCTTGTTGGGGGCTAACCAGCCCCAGCATTTT
CASSLLGANQPQHF
>NA|NA|TRBJ2-5|TRBV12-3/TRBV12-4
TGTGCCAGCAGTTTGTACCGGGAGACCCAGTACTTC
CASSLYRETQYF
>NA|NA|TRBJ1-5|TRBV19
TGTGCCAGTACAAGCGGTACCAATCAGCCCCAGCATTTT
CASTSGTNQPQHF
>TRBD2|NA|TRBJ2-2|TRBV29-1
TGCAGCGTTGAAGGGGAGGGACTGAAGAACACCGGGGAGCTGTTTTTT
CSVEGEGLKNTGELFF
>TRBD1|few|TRBJ2-7|TRBV2
TGTGCCAGCTGGGACAGAGGTAGCGAGCAGTACTTC
CASWDRGSEQYF
>NA|NA|TRBJ1-5|TRBV18
TGTGCCAGCTCACCGGGCACAGTTCAGCCCCAGCATTTT
CASSPGTVQPQHF
>TRBD1|NA|TRBJ1-2|TRBV4-1
TGCGCCAGCAGCCAAATCCAGGGGGGAGCTAACTATGGCTACACCTTC
CASSQIQGGANYGYTF
>NA|NA|TRBJ2-7|TRBV4-1
TGCGCCAGCAGCCCGGACAGTTCCTACGAGCAGTACTTC
CASSPDSSYEQYF
>NA|NA|TRBJ1-3|TRBV18
TGTGCCAGCTCACCGGAAATCGGGGGAAACACCATATATTTT
CASSPEIGGNTIYF